This TCR beta chain was identified in a study of blood T cell repertoires in COVID-19. V was clipped by 6 bases and J by 2 bases; unmatched bases: 7. The CDR3 has 14 amino acids. Germline lookup yields CDR1 SNHLY and CDR2 FYNNEI. Clones were sequenced by immunoSEQ multiplex PCR, and TCRdb holds only the in-frame ones, with some missing. The sample has around 68,000 clones, around 87% seen once. V gene TRBV2 combines with J gene TRBJ2-7; 7 bases agree with TRBD1. Specimen: peripheral blood. The sequence was obtained from a man in his fifties with acute or convalescent COVID-19. As DNA, the CDR3 is TGTGCCAGCAGCACAACAGGGGACCCCTACGAGCAGTACTTC. Encoded protein: CASSTTGDPYEQYF.